Detailed here is one TCR beta chain. Its antigen is currently not known. Per-base quality was not reported, and no clone a single base away is much larger than it. The immunoSEQ Assay, a bias-controlled multiplex PCR, was used to amplify TCRbeta CDR3 regions from genomic DNA. Per the original workflow: The number of nucleated cells in each sample was estimated from the amplification of reference gene primers within the assay. Sequence reads were collapsed and filtered to measure the absolute abundance of every unique TCRbeta CDR3 rearrangement. Productive Simpson clonality was computed per sample as the square root of Simpson's diversity index over productive rearrangements. TCRdb carries this immuneACCESS record with in-frame sequences only. Its versions omit some clonotypes, under half of them owing to an unresolved V gene in the studies checked, with the rest unexplained. The DNA gave D and trimming, while V, J and clone size come from that table. The sample data list about 200,000 clones, and 65% to 90% of these were observed just once. Jointly, the top ten make up more than 2% of the sample.

Germline trimming: 6 bases from V, 7 bases from J; junction bases outside gene matches: 11. CDR1 and CDR2 (SGHTA, FQGNSA) derive from the germline V gene. Inclusive of the bounding cysteine and phenylalanine, the CDR3 is 15 residues long. The read is trimmed to its CDR3 DNA, 45 bases read in frame from base 1. The data derive from a study of blood T cell repertoires in COVID-19 (dated by TCRdb to about 2020). For context, the study as a whole: Collaborator samples came from the United States, Italy and Spain and covered acute and convalescent phases of COVID-19. The prospective study material was composed of cDNA or gDNA derived from T cells, B-cell-depleted T cells, or PBMCs. Subjects who had been exposed to COVID-19, were actively infected with it, or had recovered from it provided the deeply sampled blood TCRbeta repertoires that made up the dataset. Where HLA class I and class II types were available, the types were taken from metadata supplied by the sample provider, not from assay-based typing. Samples were obtained from the ongoing ImmuneRACE study (first 160 participants) and from roughly 1,300 subjects provided by 6 global collaborators. The sample metadata nearly always contained a de-identified subject ID, COVID-19 status, age in years and sex. The repertoires were released in a freely available public database meant as a resource for research on the immune response to SARS-CoV-2. Broader findings and caveats from the paper: Clinical and demographic metadata were provided uncurated, with the amount varying by source and participant.

One collaborating source in Seattle enrolled patients while the patients were actively infected and followed the patients over time throughout the course of disease. The collaborating institutions used their own protocols to collect whole blood in K2EDTA tubes. For TCRbeta analysis, collaborator samples were shipped as frozen whole blood, as isolated PBMCs, or as DNA extracted from either sample type. This TCR was sampled from a woman in her seventies with COVID-19, enrolled during active disease. Sequences were obtained from peripheral blood. The chain was built from TRBV7-2 and TRBJ2-7; TRBD2 agrees with 11 junctional bases. The CDR3: CASSPNSGRVGEQYF. The nucleotide sequence reads as follows: TGTGCCAGCAGTCCTAATAGCGGGAGGGTAGGTGAGCAGTACTTC. Reference TRBV7-2 and TRBJ2-7 genes cover what lies past the CDR3, so the full variable domain is GAGVSQSPSNKVTEKGKDVELRCDPISGHTALYWYRQSLGQGLEFLIYFQGNSAPDKSGLPSDRFSAERTGGSVSTLTIQRTQQEDSAVYLCASSPNSGRVGEQYFGPGTRLTVT.